Listed below are T cell receptor beta chains from one sample, sequenced in a study of blood T cells in healthy people across ages. MiXCR, run by TCRdb on the 5' RACE reads, gives a single entry per CDR3 protein. The sample consists of hundreds of thousands of distinct CDR3 sequences, around 49% of them appearing once. The sequenced material came from blood. The receptors were gathered from a woman in her sixties in good health. The CDR3 runs from the conserved cysteine through the conserved F or W.

CDR3 protein | V gene
CASSADRGLTDTQYF | TRBV5-1
CSANGGERPPYNEQFF | TRBV20-1
CASSFVRDAGEQFF | TRBV5-1
CASSYPLEGEQYF | TRBV6-2/TRBV6-3
CASSSQEGRGETQYF | TRBV11-1
CASRSSGLVSYEQYF | TRBV6-6
CASSSVVAGGDTQYF | TRBV5-5
CAGSLETGGLNEQFF | TRBV7-2
CASSFRASSEQFF | TRBV7-8
CASSPPGISYEQYF | TRBV7-2
CASSHMRGRGSEQFF | TRBV7-9
CASSPHQGRRVDTEAFF | TRBV7-2
CAIKIGGSRTDTQYF | TRBV10-3
CASSLDGTMADTQYF | TRBV7-8